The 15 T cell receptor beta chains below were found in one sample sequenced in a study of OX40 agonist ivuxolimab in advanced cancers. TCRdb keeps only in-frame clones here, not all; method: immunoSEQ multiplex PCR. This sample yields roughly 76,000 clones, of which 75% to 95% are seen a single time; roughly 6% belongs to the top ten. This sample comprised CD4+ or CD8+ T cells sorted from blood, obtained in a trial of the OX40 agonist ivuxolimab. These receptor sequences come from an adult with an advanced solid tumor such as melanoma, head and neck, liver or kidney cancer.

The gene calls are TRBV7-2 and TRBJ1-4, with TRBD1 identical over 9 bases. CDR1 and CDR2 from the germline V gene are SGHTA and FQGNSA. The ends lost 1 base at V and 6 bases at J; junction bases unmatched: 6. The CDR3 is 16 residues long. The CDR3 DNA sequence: TGTGCCAGCAGCTTAGGGGGACAGGGAAGTCATGAAAAACTGTTTTTT. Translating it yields CASSLGGQGSHEKLFF.

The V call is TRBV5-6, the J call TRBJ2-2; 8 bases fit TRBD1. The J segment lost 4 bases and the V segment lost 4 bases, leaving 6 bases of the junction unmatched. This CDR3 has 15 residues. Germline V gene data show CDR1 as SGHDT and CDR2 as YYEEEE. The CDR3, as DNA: TGTGCCAGCAGCGTTCAGGGGGCCGGCACCGGGGAGCTGTTTTTT. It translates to CASSVQGAGTGELFF.

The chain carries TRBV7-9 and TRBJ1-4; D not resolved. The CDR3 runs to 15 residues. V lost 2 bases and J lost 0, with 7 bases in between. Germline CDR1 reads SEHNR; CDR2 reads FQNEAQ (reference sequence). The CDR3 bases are TGTGCCAGCAGCTTAACGACGACAACTAATGAAAAACTGTTTTTT. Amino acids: CASSLTTTTNEKLFF.

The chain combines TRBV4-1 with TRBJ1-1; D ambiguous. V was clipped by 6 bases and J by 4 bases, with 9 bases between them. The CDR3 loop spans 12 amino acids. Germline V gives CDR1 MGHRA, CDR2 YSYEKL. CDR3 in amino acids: CASRPSGTEAFF. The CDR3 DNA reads TGCGCCAGCAGACCCTCGGGCACTGAAGCTTTCTTT.

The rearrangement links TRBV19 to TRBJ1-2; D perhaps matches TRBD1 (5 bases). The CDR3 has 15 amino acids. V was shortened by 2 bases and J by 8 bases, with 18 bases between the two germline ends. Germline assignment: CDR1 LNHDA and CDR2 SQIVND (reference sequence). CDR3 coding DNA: TGTGCCAGTAGTATACTCGCAGGGCAAGTAGACGGCTACACCTTC. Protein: CASSILAGQVDGYTF.

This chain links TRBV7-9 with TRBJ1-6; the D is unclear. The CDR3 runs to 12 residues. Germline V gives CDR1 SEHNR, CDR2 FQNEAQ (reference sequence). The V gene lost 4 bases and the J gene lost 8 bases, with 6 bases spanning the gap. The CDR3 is CASSSTDSPLHF. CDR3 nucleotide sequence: TGTGCCAGCAGCTCCACCGATTCACCCCTCCACTTT.

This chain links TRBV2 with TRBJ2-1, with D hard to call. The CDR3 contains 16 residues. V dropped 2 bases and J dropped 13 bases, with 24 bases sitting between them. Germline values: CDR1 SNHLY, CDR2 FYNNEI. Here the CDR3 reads CASSETEVVGSRDQFF. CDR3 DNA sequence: TGTGCCAGCAGTGAAACCGAGGTGGTCGGGTCTCGTGACCAGTTCTTC.

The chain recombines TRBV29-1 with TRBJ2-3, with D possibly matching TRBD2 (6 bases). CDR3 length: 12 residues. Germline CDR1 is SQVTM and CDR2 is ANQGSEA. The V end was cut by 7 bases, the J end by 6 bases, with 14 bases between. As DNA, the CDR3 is TGCAGCGGATTGGGACTGCAGGATACGCAGTATTTT. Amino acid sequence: CSGLGLQDTQYF.

CDR3 nucleotides: TGCAGCGTTGTTAGCGGGTCAAGCTCCTACAATGAGCAGTTCTTC. Protein: CSVVSGSSSYNEQFF. The chain employs TRBV29-1 and TRBJ2-1; 7 bases are a match to TRBD2. There are 15 residues in the CDR3. The V gene end was trimmed by 4 bases and the J gene end by 0 bases; junction bases not matched to a gene: 6. CDR1 is SQVTM and CDR2 is ANQGSEA in the germline V gene.

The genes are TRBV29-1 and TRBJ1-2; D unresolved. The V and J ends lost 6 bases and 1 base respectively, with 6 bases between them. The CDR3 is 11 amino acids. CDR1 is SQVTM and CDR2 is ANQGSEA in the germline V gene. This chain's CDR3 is CSVEGNYGYTF. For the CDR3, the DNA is TGCAGCGTCGAGGGTAACTATGGCTACACCTTC. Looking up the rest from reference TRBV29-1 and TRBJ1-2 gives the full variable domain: SAVISQKPSRDICQRGTSLTIQCQVDSQVTMMFWYRQQPGQSLTLIATANQGSEATYESGFVIDKFPISRPNLTFSTLTVSNMSPEDSSIYLCSVEGNYGYTFGSGTRLTVV.

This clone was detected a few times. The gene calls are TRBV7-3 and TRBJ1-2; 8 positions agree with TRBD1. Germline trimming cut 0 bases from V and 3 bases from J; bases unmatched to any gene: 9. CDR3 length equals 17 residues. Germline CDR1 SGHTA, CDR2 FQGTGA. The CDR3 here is CASSLTRKQGEDYGYTF. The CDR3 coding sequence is TGTGCCAGCAGCTTAACGAGGAAACAGGGGGAGGACTATGGCTACACCTTC.

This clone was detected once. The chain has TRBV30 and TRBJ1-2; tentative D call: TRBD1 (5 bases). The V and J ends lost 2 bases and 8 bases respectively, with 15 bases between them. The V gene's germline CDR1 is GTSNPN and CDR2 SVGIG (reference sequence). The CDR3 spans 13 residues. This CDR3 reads CAWSPLGAGGYTF. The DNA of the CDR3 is TGTGCCTGGAGTCCCCTTGGGGCTGGCGGCTACACCTTC.

The CDR3 sequence: CASSLGGSNYEQYF. In DNA, the CDR3 is TGTGCCAGCAGCTTGGGCGGGAGTAACTACGAGCAGTACTTC. This chain uses TRBV11-2 with TRBJ2-7, with 7 nucleotides matching TRBD2. The CDR3 extends over 14 amino acids. V lost 3 bases and J lost 3; bases outside the gene matches: 5. CDR1 and CDR2 from the germline V gene are SGHAT and FQNNGV. Full variable domain (rest looked up from reference TRBV11-2 and TRBJ2-7): EAGVAQSPRYKIIEKRQSVAFWCNPISGHATLYWYQQILGQGPKLLIQFQNNGVVDDSQLPKDRFSAERLKGVDSTLKIQPAKLEDSAVYLCASSLGGSNYEQYFGPGTRLTVT.

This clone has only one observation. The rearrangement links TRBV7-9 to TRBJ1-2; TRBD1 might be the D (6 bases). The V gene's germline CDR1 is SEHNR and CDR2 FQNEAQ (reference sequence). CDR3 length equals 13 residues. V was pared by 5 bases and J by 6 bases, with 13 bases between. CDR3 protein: CASSGQGQNGYTF. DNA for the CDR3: TGTGCCAGCAGCGGTCAGGGGCAGAATGGCTACACCTTC. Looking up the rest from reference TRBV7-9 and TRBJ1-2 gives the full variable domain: DTGVSQNPRHKITKRGQNVTFRCDPISEHNRLYWYRQTLGQGPEFLTYFQNEAQLEKSRLLSDRFSAERPKGSFSTLEIQRTEQGDSAMYLCASSGQGQNGYTFGSGTRLTVV.

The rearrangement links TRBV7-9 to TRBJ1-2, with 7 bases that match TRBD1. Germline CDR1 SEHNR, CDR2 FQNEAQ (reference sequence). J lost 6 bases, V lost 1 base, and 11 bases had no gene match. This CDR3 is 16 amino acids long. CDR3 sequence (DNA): TGTGCCAGCAGCTTAGTAACGGGACAGAGCATACATGGCTACACCTTC. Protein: CASSLVTGQSIHGYTF.